These T cell receptor beta chains were read from a single sample in a study of blood T cell repertoires in COVID-19. The assay was immunoSEQ multiplex PCR, and TCRdb's table has in-frame clones only and misses some. The sample records roughly 220,000 clones, approximately 90% being singletons. The sequenced sample consisted of peripheral blood. The receptors were sampled from a woman aged 50 to 65 with COVID-19, enrolled during active disease. Both conserved end residues are part of each CDR3. The D gene is left open where the match is weak. A row's size may be missing; if present it is once, few, many or a size class.

TRBJ2-1	TRBV24-1	NA	NA	TGTGCCACCAGTGATAGGACACCGTGGAATGAGCAGTTCTTC	CATSDRTPWNEQFF
TRBJ1-5	TRBV6-2/TRBV6-3	TRBD1	NA	TGTGCCAGCAGTGGGTGGGGACAGGGGGCTTTCAGCAATCAGCCCCAGCATTTT	CASSGWGQGAFSNQPQHF
TRBJ1-1	TRBV11-3	TRBD1	NA	TGTGCCAGCAGCTTCAGGGGGCTGGACACTGAAGCTTTCTTT	CASSFRGLDTEAFF
TRBJ1-5	TRBV28	TRBD1	NA	TGTGCCAGCAGTTCTCCCGGGACAGGGTATCAGCCCCAGCATTTT	CASSSPGTGYQPQHF
TRBJ2-7	TRBV12-3/TRBV12-4	NA	NA	TGTGCCAGCAGTCCGAGCTCCTACGAGCAGTACTTC	CASSPSSYEQYF
TRBJ2-2	TRBV10-1	NA	many	TGCGCCAGCAGTGAGTTGGCGGCGAACACCGGGGAGCTGTTTTTT	CASSELAANTGELFF
TRBJ1-1	TRBV5-1	TRBD1	NA	TGCGCCAGCAGCTCTGACAGGGAGAACACTGAAGCTTTCTTT	CASSSDRENTEAFF
TRBJ2-7	TRBV19	NA	NA	TGTGCCAGTAGTATAGGGCCTTCCTACGAGCAGTACTTC	CASSIGPSYEQYF
TRBJ1-2	TRBV9	NA	NA	TGTGCCAGCAGCGTAGGGGACCCCAGGGGAAACTATGGCTACACCTTC	CASSVGDPRGNYGYTF
TRBJ2-3	TRBV10-3	TRBD1	once	TGTGCCATCAGGACAGGGGCGAGCACAGATACGCAGTATTTT	CAIRTGASTDTQYF
TRBJ1-6	TRBV6-1	NA	NA	TGTGCCAGCAGTGTCGCGGGGCACGCCTATAATTCACCCCTCCACTTT	CASSVAGHAYNSPLHF
TRBJ1-3	TRBV4-3	NA	NA	TGCGCCAGCAGCCAGTATCTCGGCGGTCAACGAAACACCATATATTTT	CASSQYLGGQRNTIYF
TRBJ1-1	TRBV10-1	NA	NA	TGCGCCAGCAGTGGACTAAACACTGAAGCTTTCTTT	CASSGLNTEAFF
TRBJ2-1	TRBV10-1	NA	NA	TGCGCCAGCAGCGAGGACAGTCTTAAGGGCAATGAGCAGTTCTTC	CASSEDSLKGNEQFF
TRBJ2-2	TRBV15	NA	NA	TGTGCCACCGGCACCATGAACACCGGGGAGCTGTTTTTT	CATGTMNTGELFF
TRBJ2-2	TRBV18	TRBD1	NA	TGTGCCAGCTCGCTGACCCGGGACAGGGGGCTGATCGGGGAGCTGTTTTTT	CASSLTRDRGLIGELFF
TRBJ1-2	TRBV10-3	NA	many	TGTGCCATCAGTGAGTCATCCGGGCCAGCGGGGGGCTACACCTTC	CAISESSGPAGGYTF